The next 4 T cell receptor beta chains were all read from a single sample in a study of brain T cells in children with intractable seizures. Profiling relied on immunoSEQ multiplex PCR, and the TCRdb table lists in-frame clones only, not all of them. The sample consists of about 64,000 clones, 90% to 97% of them appearing once. Sequenced material: peripheral blood, taken at surgery. The receptor set was obtained from a boy in the first two years of life with focal cortical dysplasia and intractable seizures.

This chain uses TRBV28 with TRBJ2-1; 10 nucleotides agree with TRBD1. The junction had 2 bases not matched to a gene; V was cut back by 5 bases and J by 7 bases. The germline CDR1 and CDR2 sequences are MDHEN and SYDVKM. The CDR3 extends over 13 amino acids. CDR3 sequence reads: CASSLGQGNEQFF. Written as DNA, the CDR3 is TGTGCCAGCAGTCTGGGACAGGGGAATGAGCAGTTCTTC.

The chain employs TRBV7-2 and TRBJ2-5, with D perhaps matching TRBD1 (6 bases). V lost 1 base and J 6 bases, leaving 15 bases between the germline ends. Germline values: CDR1 SGHTA, CDR2 FQGNSA. The CDR3 runs to 15 residues. The CDR3 loop is CASSLEASWGQTQYF. The DNA of the CDR3 is TGTGCCAGCAGCTTAGAGGCCTCTTGGGGGCAGACCCAGTACTTC.

The chain carries TRBV6-5 and TRBJ2-5, with 9 bases identical to TRBD1. V dropped 6 bases and J dropped 1; count of bases not matched to a gene: 3. The CDR3 loop spans 14 amino acids. Germline CDR1 is MNHEY and CDR2 is SVGAGI. The CDR3 nucleotides are TGTGCCAGCAGCCGGGACAGGGTCCAAGAGACCCAGTACTTC. This encodes CASSRDRVQETQYF.

This chain connects TRBV7-2 to TRBJ1-1; tentatively, D is TRBD1 (5 bases). In germline, CDR1 is SGHTA, CDR2 FQGNSA. The CDR3 is 15 amino acids. Trimming shortened V by 1 base and J by 0 bases, and 9 bases separated the two germline ends. The CDR3 region is CASSLVGRMNTEAFF. The CDR3 nucleotides read TGTGCCAGCAGCTTAGTGGGGCGAATGAACACTGAAGCTTTCTTT.